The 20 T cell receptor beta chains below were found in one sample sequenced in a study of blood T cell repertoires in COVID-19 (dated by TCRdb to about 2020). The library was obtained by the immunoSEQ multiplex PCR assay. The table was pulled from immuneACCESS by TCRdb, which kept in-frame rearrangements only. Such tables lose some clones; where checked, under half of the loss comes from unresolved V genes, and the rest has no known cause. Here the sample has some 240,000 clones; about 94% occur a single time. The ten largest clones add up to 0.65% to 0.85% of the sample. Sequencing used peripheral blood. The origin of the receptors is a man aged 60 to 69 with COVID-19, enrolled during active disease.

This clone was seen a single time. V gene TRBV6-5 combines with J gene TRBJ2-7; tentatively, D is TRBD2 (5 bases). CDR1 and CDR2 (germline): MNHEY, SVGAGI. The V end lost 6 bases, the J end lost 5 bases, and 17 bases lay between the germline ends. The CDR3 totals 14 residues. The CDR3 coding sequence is TGTGCCAGCAGGTCCAACTCACCCGGGGACGAGCAGTACTTC. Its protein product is CASRSNSPGDEQYF.

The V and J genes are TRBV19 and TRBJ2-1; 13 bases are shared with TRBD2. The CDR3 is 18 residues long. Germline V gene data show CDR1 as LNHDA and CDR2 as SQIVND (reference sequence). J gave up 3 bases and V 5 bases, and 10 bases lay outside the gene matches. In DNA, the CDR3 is TGTGCCAGTAGTCCAAGGACTAGCGGGGGCTCCGGCTACAATGAGCAGTTCTTC. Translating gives CASSPRTSGGSGYNEQFF.

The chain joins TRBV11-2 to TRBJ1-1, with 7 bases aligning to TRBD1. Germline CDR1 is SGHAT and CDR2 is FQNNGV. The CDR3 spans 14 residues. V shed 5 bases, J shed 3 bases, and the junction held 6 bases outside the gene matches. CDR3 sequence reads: CASSGQVKYTEAFF. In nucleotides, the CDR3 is TGTGCCAGCAGCGGACAGGTTAAGTACACTGAAGCTTTCTTT.

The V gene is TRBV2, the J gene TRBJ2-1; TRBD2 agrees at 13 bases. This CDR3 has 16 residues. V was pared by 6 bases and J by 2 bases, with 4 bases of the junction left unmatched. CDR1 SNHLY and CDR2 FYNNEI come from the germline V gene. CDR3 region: CASRGGLAGAYNEQFF. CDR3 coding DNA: TGTGCCAGCAGGGGAGGACTAGCGGGGGCCTACAATGAGCAGTTCTTC.

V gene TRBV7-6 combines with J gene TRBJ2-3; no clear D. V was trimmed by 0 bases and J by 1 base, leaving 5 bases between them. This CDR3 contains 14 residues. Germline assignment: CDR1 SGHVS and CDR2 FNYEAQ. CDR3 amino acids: CASSLARGTDTQYF. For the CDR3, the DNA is TGTGCCAGCAGCTTAGCAAGAGGCACAGATACGCAGTATTTT.

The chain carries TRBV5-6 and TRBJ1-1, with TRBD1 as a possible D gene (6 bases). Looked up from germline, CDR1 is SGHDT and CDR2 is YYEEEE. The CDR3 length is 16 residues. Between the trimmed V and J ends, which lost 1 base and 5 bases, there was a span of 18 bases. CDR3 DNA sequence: TGTGCCAGCAGCTTGAGGGCAGGGGTCCTGTGGACTGAAGCTTTCTTT. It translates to CASSLRAGVLWTEAFF.

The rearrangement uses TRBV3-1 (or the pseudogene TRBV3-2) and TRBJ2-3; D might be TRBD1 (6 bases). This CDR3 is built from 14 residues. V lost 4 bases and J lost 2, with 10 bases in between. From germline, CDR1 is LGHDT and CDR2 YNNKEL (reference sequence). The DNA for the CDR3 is TGTGCCAGCAGCCTCTGGACAGCCACAGATACGCAGTATTTT. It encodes CASSLWTATDTQYF.

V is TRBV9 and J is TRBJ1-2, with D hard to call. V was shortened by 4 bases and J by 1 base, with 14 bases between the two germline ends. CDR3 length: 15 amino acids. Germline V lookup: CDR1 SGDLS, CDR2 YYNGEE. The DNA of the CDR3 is TGTGCCAGCAGCCCCCGGGATGCTTATAACTATGGCTACACCTTC. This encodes CASSPRDAYNYGYTF.

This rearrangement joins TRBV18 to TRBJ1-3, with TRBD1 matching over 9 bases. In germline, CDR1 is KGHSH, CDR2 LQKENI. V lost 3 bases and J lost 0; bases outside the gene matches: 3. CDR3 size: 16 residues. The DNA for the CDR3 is TGTGCCAGCTCACCGGGACAGGGAGACTCTGGAAACACCATATATTTT. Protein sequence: CASSPGQGDSGNTIYF.

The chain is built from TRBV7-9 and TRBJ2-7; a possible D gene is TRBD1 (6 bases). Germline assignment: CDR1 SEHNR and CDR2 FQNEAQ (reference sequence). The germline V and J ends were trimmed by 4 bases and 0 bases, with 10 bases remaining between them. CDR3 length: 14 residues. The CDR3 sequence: CASSSQGFSYEQYF. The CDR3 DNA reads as TGTGCCAGCAGCTCGCAGGGGTTCTCCTACGAGCAGTACTTC.

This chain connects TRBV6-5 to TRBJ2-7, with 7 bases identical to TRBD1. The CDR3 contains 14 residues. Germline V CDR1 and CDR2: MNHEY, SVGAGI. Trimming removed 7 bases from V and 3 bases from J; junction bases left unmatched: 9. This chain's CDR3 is CASKPGQMFYEQYF. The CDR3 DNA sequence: TGTGCCAGCAAACCGGGACAGATGTTCTACGAGCAGTACTTC.

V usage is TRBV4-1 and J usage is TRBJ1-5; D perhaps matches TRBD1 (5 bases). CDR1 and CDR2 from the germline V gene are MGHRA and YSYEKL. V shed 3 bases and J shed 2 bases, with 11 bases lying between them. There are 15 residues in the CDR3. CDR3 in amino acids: CASSQAGRGNQPQHF. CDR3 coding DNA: TGCGCCAGCAGCCAGGCGGGGCGCGGCAATCAGCCCCAGCATTTT.

The CDR3 DNA sequence: TGTGCCAGTAGTATAGATCAGGGGACAGCCTTAAATCAGCCCCAGCATTTT. Translated: CASSIDQGTALNQPQHF. The J gene is TRBJ1-5, the V gene TRBV19; 7 bases are shared with TRBD1. V trimming: 0 bases; J trimming: 4 bases; junction bases outside the gene matches: 9. Looked up from germline, CDR1 is LNHDA and CDR2 is SQIVND (reference sequence). The CDR3 runs 17 residues.

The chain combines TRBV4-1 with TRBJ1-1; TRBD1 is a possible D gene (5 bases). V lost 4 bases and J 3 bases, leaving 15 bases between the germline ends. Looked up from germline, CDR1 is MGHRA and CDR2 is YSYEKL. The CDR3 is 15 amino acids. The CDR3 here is CASSPNFPGYTEAFF. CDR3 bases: TGCGCCAGCAGCCCCAATTTCCCAGGGTACACTGAAGCTTTCTTT.

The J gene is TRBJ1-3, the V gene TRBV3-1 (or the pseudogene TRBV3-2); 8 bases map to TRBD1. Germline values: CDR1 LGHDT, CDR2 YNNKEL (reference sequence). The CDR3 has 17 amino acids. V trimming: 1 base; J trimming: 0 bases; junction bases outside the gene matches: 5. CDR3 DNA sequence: TGTGCCAGCAGCCAAGGGACAGGGCCCAGCTCTGGAAACACCATATATTTT. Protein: CASSQGTGPSSGNTIYF.

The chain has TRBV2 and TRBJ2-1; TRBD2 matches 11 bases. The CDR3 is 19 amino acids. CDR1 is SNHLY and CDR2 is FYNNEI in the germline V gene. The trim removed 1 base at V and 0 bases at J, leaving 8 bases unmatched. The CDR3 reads CASSEGLAGGHPSYNEQFF. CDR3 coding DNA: TGTGCCAGCAGTGAAGGTCTAGCGGGGGGCCACCCCTCCTACAATGAGCAGTTCTTC.

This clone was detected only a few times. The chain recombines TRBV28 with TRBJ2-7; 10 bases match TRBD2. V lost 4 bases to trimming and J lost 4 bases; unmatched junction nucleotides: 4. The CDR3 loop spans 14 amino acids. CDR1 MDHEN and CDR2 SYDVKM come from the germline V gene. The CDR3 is CASSSETSGYEQYF. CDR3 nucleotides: TGTGCCAGCAGTTCTGAGACTAGCGGGTACGAGCAGTACTTC.

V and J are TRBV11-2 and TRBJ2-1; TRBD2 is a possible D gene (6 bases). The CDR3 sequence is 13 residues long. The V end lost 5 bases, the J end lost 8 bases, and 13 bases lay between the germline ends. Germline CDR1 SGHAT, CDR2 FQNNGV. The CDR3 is CASSATSYDEQFF. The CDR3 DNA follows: TGTGCCAGCAGCGCGACTAGTTATGATGAGCAGTTCTTC.

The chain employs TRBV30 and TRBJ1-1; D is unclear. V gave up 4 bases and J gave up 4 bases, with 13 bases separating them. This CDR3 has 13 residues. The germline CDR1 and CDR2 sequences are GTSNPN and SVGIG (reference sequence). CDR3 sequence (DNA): TGTGCCTGGATGAGTGATACGGGCACTGAAGCTTTCTTT. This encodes CAWMSDTGTEAFF.

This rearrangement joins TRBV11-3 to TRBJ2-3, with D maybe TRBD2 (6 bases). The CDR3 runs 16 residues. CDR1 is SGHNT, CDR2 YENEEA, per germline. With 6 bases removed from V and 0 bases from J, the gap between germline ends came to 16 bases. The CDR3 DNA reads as TGTGCCAGCAGTCGAGAAGGGGAGGTTAGCACAGATACGCAGTATTTT. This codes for CASSREGEVSTDTQYF.